This T cell receptor beta chain was found in a study of cytomegalovirus exposure and HLA in healthy donors. Study context: HLA-typed donors contributed 80 million or so unique TCRs, which were held in an early data release.

In the case of this clone: No antigen is known for it.

The CDR3 contains 11 residues. CDR1 is SGHNT and CDR2 is YYREEE in the germline V gene (reference sequence). Trimming took 0 bases from V and 9 from J, leaving 4 bases between them. At collection, donors were nominally healthy, but unrecorded immune exposures were probable. Study outcomes and limitations: Later analysis associated a missense DCLRE1C variant with TCR beta V- and J-gene trimming.

The PCR made use of 60 Vbeta and 13 Jbeta primers. In the authors' methods: In a later analysis, the count reached some 75 million unique TCR beta chains, with around 11 million shared. Assay used: immunoSEQ multiplex PCR; TCRdb lists only in-frame clones, some missing. The V and J calls and the clone size are those of that table, but D and trimming were determined from the DNA. This table has about 93,000 clones, roughly 79% appearing once. Source material: PBMCs. The TCR originated in a man aged 30-40 years in good health and CMV-seronegative. This rearrangement joins TRBV5-4 to TRBJ2-1; D not resolved. The DNA for the CDR3 is TGTGCCAGCAGCTTGGCGGGTGAGCAGTTCTTC. As protein: CASSLAGEQFF.